Reported below is one TCR beta chain. Its antigen remains undetermined. The input lacks base qualities; no much larger clone sits a single base away. The record originates from a study of CD8 T cells in Susac syndrome (dated 2019 in TCRdb). About the study as a whole: Among the Susac syndrome patients who were sequenced, clinically active disease was present in more than five and clinical remission was observed in 8 or 9. At blood withdrawal, Susac syndrome patients were either therapy-naive, taking corticosteroids (in some cases with IVIg as well), or taking IVIg alone. Repertoire sequencing was used to test whether CD8+ T cell activation and differentiation in Susac syndrome was antigen driven. Clonality of the CD8+ T cell repertoire was compared between eleven to twelve healthy donors, roughly 14 Susac syndrome patients and some 15 multiple sclerosis patients.

Peripheral blood CD8+ and CD4+ T cells from healthy donors, Susac syndrome patients and multiple sclerosis patients were profiled using high-throughput TCR beta sequencing. Recently defined diagnostic criteria for definite or probable disease were met by the Susac syndrome patients. Bulk CD8+ and CD4+ T cells were purified by magnetic negative isolation, while CD8+ TEMRA cells were enriched using FACS. Blood was collected in EDTA tubes and processed within 24 hours, with PBMCs isolated through density gradient centrifugation. PBMCs intended for TCR sequencing were frozen in liquid nitrogen and were later thawed in a 37 degrees C water bath. The sorted or isolated CD4+, CD8+ and CD8+ TEMRA cells had a purity of 90% or higher. CDR1 and CDR2 (SGHDT, YYEEEE) derive from the germline V gene. V sheds 6 bases and J sheds 7 bases, leaving 17 bases between their ends. Spanning cysteine to phenylalanine, the CDR3 consists of 15 amino acids. The read is trimmed to its CDR3 DNA, 45 bases read in frame from base 1.

Overall results and qualifications from the work: The TCR sequencing and HLA analysis was acknowledged to have included a relatively small number of individuals. Clonal expansion was observed in Susac syndrome CD8+ repertoires, with the highest expansion in CD8+ TEMRA cells and greater expansion in clinically active than in remitting patients. In the total CD8+ and CD8+ TEMRA repertoires, around 17 and five Susac-specific public clones, respectively, were identified.

RNA was extracted with the RNeasy kit and roughly 0.45 to 1 ug was reverse transcribed using random hexamers. TCR beta CDR3 regions were amplified with the immunoSEQ multiplex PCR assay covering 54 Vbeta and 13 Jbeta segments. PCR amplification bias was corrected by using a synthetic template baseline for primer optimization and computational correction. Under the source paper's analysis protocol: Reads were annotated to V, D and J genes according to IMGT and were analyzed with immunoSEQ Analyzer, with only productive sequences retained. Clonality was calculated as one minus the Shannon entropy normalized by log2 of the number of productive unique sequences. For each patient and control, public and private clones were evaluated among the 100 most prevalent clones. Clones were defined as Susac-specific when absent from the healthy and MS cohorts, from approximately 970 published viral clones and from other ImmuneACCESS disease sequences. TCRdb itself trimmed the public reads at Q25 with fastp, ran MiXCR and retained productive beta chains. For every CDR3 protein sequence, its rows merge into one entry that carries the most common genes and DNA. These V and J calls derive from TCRdb rather than the authors' analysis. The sample table holds some 58,000 distinct CDR3 sequences, of which roughly 94% were seen once. The top ten clones comprise about 0.8% of the sample.

The sequence joins TRBV5-6 to TRBJ1-6; too little of a D gene remains to name it. This receptor was obtained from a human donor with Susac syndrome. Sequencing was carried out using CD8+ T cells from PBMCs. The nucleotide sequence reads TGTGCCAGCACCAAGGCGGTGGGATCGAATTCACCCCTCCACTTT. It codes for CASTKAVGSNSPLHF.